This TCR beta chain came from a study of blood T cell repertoires in COVID-19. Whole-study context: Samples came from the United States, Italy and Spain, spanning acute and convalescent COVID-19. PBMCs, B-cell-depleted T cells, or T cells were the source of the cDNA or gDNA that made up the material.

V shed 6 bases and J 2 bases; nucleotides not matched to a gene: 6. From germline, CDR1 is SGHTA and CDR2 FQGNSA. The CDR3 sequence is 15 residues long. Per the authors' pipeline: For nucleated cells, counts were estimated from reference gene primer amplification. This table comes from immunoSEQ multiplex PCR, and its TCRdb copy is limited to in-frame clones, with some not included. For V, J and clone size, that table is used; D and trimming come from the DNA. The profile shows about 120,000 clones, 75% to 85% of them singletons. The receptor comes from a human donor in a cohort sampled during active COVID-19. This chain links TRBV7-2 with TRBJ2-1, with 8 bases fitting TRBD2. The sample taken for sequencing was peripheral blood. The CDR3 DNA sequence: TGTGCCAGCAGACTCGGACTAGCACCCTACAATGAGCAGTTCTTC. Translating it yields CASRLGLAPYNEQFF.